This T cell receptor (beta chain) was captured by sequencing in a study of a mutant IDH1 vaccine in newly diagnosed glioma. Time point: week 47, end of study. The content of each vaccine dose was 300 ug of mutant IDH1 20-mer peptide, and topical imiquimod accompanied it. During weeks 1, 3, 5, 7, 11, 15, 19 and 23, patients received eight vaccinations. New WHO grade 3 or 4 astrocytomas that were IDH1-mutant and ATRX-lost had been found in donors. CDR1 is SGHRS, CDR2 YFSETQ, per germline. Trimming removed 0 bases from V and 0 bases from J; junction bases left unmatched: 2. This CDR3 comprises 16 residues. This clone was observed a few times. Antigen specificity is unknown. Other DNA sequences from this sample encode an identical CDR3 as well. Using immunoSEQ multiplex PCR, the repertoire was profiled, and TCRdb retains in-frame clones only, with some absent. The sample has around 94,000 clones, about nine tenths seen once.

This chain connects TRBV5-1 to TRBJ2-2; TRBD1 agrees at 7 bases. This clonotype was sampled from a woman aged 50 to 60 with glioma. The sequences come from PBMCs, collected from a glioma patient whose treatment included an IDH1 peptide vaccine. This chain's CDR3 is CASSLGGTANTGELFF. In DNA form, the CDR3 reads TGCGCCAGCAGCTTGGGAGGGACAGCGAACACCGGGGAGCTGTTTTTT.